These 3 T cell receptor beta chains came from one sample sequenced in a study of tumour-infiltrating T cells in Burkitt lymphoma. Data came from immunoSEQ multiplex PCR; TCRdb stores just in-frame clones and leaves some out. The table lists 45,000 to 60,000 clones, roughly 30% of them singletons. Sample: tumor tissue. All receptors come from a human donor with Burkitt lymphoma.

As regards this clone: A junction end diverges from the germline sequence, so it may reflect a read error. The chain couples TRBV30 to TRBJ1-5; D is possibly TRBD1 (5 bases). The CDR3 length is 13 residues. Germline V gene sequence: CDR1 GTSNPN, CDR2 SVGIG (reference sequence). The CDR3 DNA reads as TGTGCCTGGAGTGTACAGGCCTATCAGCTCCAGCATTTT. It translates to CAWSVQAYQLQHF.

This clone has more than one count but fewer than ten. The chain uses TRBV21-1 and TRBJ1-2. TRBV21-1 is flagged as a pseudogene. The CDR3 runs 19 residues. The CDR3 DNA follows: TGTGCCAGCAGCTACACCCTCTGTCGGGGTAGGGGAGACTACTATGGCTACACCTTC. Amino acid sequence: CASSYTLCRGRGDYYGYTF.

The gene calls are TRBV6-5 and TRBJ1-6; 7 bases map to TRBD1. Germline CDR1 MNHEY, CDR2 SVGAGI. Germline trimming cut 6 bases from V and 10 bases from J; bases unmatched to any gene: 9. The length of the CDR3 is 14 residues. The CDR3 region is CASSKTGERSPLHF. CDR3 nucleotide sequence: TGTGCCAGCAGCAAAACAGGGGAGCGATCACCCCTCCACTTT.